A single sample is the source of the 15 T cell receptor beta chains below, sequenced in a study of T-cell memory formation after mild COVID-19. One entry per CDR3 protein results from TCRdb running MiXCR on the 5' RACE reads. The data contain more than 450,000 distinct CDR3 sequences, roughly 18% of them seen just once; the ten biggest clones take up around 12%. What was sequenced was PBMCs or a T cell subset sorted from them (not recorded which). These receptors were collected from an adult woman who had mild COVID-19 (a few samples of this study predate the infection). Cell type and time point are not known.

This clonotype appeared a few times. The rearrangement joins TRBV11-3 to TRBJ2-7, with D hard to call. Trimming cost V 6 bases and J 6 bases, with 15 bases left between them. The length of the CDR3 is 13 residues. Germline V gene data show CDR1 as SGHNT and CDR2 as YENEEA. The CDR3: CASSHTWESEQYF. The CDR3 DNA reads TGTGCCAGCAGTCACACATGGGAAAGCGAGCAGTACTTC.

This clonotype was found a few times. This rearrangement joins TRBV12-3 or TRBV12-4 to TRBJ2-1, with 9 bases that match TRBD2. The CDR3 covers 14 residues. Trimming removed 3 bases from V and 8 bases from J; junction bases left unmatched: 5. CDR3: CASSLASGKDEQFF. The CDR3 region has the DNA TGTGCCAGCAGTTTGGCTAGCGGGAAGGATGAGCAGTTCTTC.

This clonotype was detected only a few times. This chain joins TRBV12-3 or TRBV12-4 and TRBJ2-5; 7 nucleotides line up with TRBD2. The ends lost 4 bases at V and 3 bases at J; junction bases unmatched: 11. The CDR3 loop spans 16 amino acids. The CDR3 DNA is TGTGCCAGCAGTTCCCATGGGAGCGGGAAGAAAGAGACCCAGTACTTC. It encodes CASSSHGSGKKETQYF.

A few counts support this clonotype. This chain uses TRBV7-3 with TRBJ2-1; TRBD1 matches 9 bases. The J segment lost 1 base and the V segment lost 4 bases, leaving 8 bases of the junction unmatched. This CDR3 contains 17 residues. Germline CDR1 reads SGHTA; CDR2 reads FQGTGA. Written as DNA, the CDR3 is TGTGCCAGCAGCTCCCACCGGGACAGGGTGTCCTACAATGAGCAGTTCTTC. Amino acid sequence: CASSSHRDRVSYNEQFF.

The chain is built from TRBV6-2 or TRBV6-3 and TRBJ2-2, with no clear D. The CDR3 has 12 amino acids. Germline CDR1 is MNHEY and CDR2 is SVGEGT. Trimming shortened V by 6 bases and J by 5 bases, and 7 bases separated the two germline ends. The CDR3: CASRSRTGELFF. The CDR3 coding sequence is TGTGCCAGCAGATCAAGGACCGGGGAGCTGTTTTTT.

This clonotype appeared a few times. This chain uses TRBV5-1 with TRBJ1-1; the D gene is possibly TRBD1 (5 bases). V shed 4 bases and J shed 5 bases, with 15 bases lying between them. The germline gives CDR1 SGHRS, CDR2 YFSETQ. This CDR3 region has 14 residues. The CDR3 spells CASSHGRVGTEAFF. CDR3 nucleotide sequence: TGCGCCAGCAGCCACGGCAGGGTGGGTACTGAAGCTTTCTTT.

The chain links TRBV2 to TRBJ1-3; D not certain. CDR1 and CDR2 (germline): SNHLY, FYNNEI. This CDR3 spans 12 amino acids. Trimming removed 4 bases at V and 5 bases at J, with 6 bases between. CDR3 amino acids: CASSVNRNTIYF. The CDR3 nucleotides are TGTGCCAGCAGTGTGAATCGAAACACCATATATTTT.

This clonotype was observed a handful of times. The V call is TRBV19, the J call TRBJ2-1, with 9 bases identical to TRBD2. The germline CDR1 and CDR2 sequences are LNHDA and SQIVND (reference sequence). This CDR3 region has 15 residues. Losses at the gene ends were 1 base for V and 10 bases for J; bases not matched to a gene: 8. CDR3 sequence (DNA): TGTGCCAGTAGTATAGTAGCGGGAGAAGGGCCGGAGCAGTTCTTC. The encoded protein is CASSIVAGEGPEQFF.

This clonotype was found a few times. V usage is TRBV30 and J usage is TRBJ2-2, with unresolved D. V dropped 2 bases and J dropped 7 bases, with 11 bases sitting between them. This CDR3 region has 13 residues. Germline loops: CDR1 GTSNPN, CDR2 SVGIG (reference sequence). CDR3 bases: TGTGCCTGGAGTTGGCAAGAGGTCGGGGAGCTGTTTTTT. This gives the protein CAWSWQEVGELFF.

This chain uses TRBV24-1 with TRBJ2-1; 7 bases are a match to TRBD1. CDR1 and CDR2 (germline): KGHDR, SFDVKD. The CDR3 runs 13 residues. After removal of 4 bases from V and 8 bases from J, the junction contained 4 bases not matched to a gene. In nucleotides, the CDR3 is TGTGCCACCAGTGACCTACAGGGGTATGAGCAGTTCTTC. Translation gives CATSDLQGYEQFF.

A few counts support this clonotype. The V gene is TRBV20-1, the J gene TRBJ2-1, with 7 bases that match TRBD2. Per the germline V gene, CDR1 is DFQATT and CDR2 is SNEGSKA (reference sequence). The CDR3 is made up of 14 amino acids. The junction had 9 bases not matched to a gene; V was cut back by 0 bases and J by 10 bases. The chain's CDR3 is CSARDGTTFWEQFF. CDR3 nucleotide sequence: TGCAGTGCTAGAGATGGGACTACCTTTTGGGAGCAGTTCTTC.

A few counts support this clonotype. CDR3 protein: CASEGWAGEQYF. The CDR3 nucleotides read TGTGCCAGCGAGGGGTGGGCCGGCGAGCAGTACTTC. J is TRBJ2-7 and V is TRBV7-9; D possibly matches TRBD1 or TRBD2 (5 bases each). The V gene's germline CDR1 is SEHNR and CDR2 FQNEAQ (reference sequence). The CDR3 contains 12 residues. V gave up 8 bases and J gave up 6 bases, with 14 bases separating them. The entire variable domain, with the rest obtained from reference TRBV7-9 and TRBJ2-7, is as follows: DTGVSQNPRHKITKRGQNVTFRCDPISEHNRLYWYRQTLGQGPEFLTYFQNEAQLEKSRLLSDRFSAERPKGSFSTLEIQRTEQGDSAMYLCASEGWAGEQYFGPGTRLTVT.

This clonotype was seen repeatedly, ten times or more. This chain links TRBV6-2 or TRBV6-3 with TRBJ2-1; D remains ambiguous. The V and J ends lost 0 bases and 3 bases respectively, with 9 bases between them. Germline loops: CDR1 MNHEY, CDR2 SVGEGT. The CDR3 has 15 amino acids. Here the CDR3 DNA reads TGTGCCAGCAGTTACTCCAGACTCCACTACAATGAGCAGTTCTTC. Protein product: CASSYSRLHYNEQFF.

The chain recombines TRBV19 with TRBJ2-1; D gene unclear. The V end was cut by 4 bases, the J end by 6 bases, with 16 bases between. There are 15 residues in the CDR3. Germline V lookup: CDR1 LNHDA, CDR2 SQIVND (reference sequence). The CDR3 loop reads CASSKRGFGGNEQFF. DNA of the CDR3: TGTGCCAGTAGTAAGCGAGGATTTGGCGGCAATGAGCAGTTCTTC.

This clonotype has a handful of counts. This chain links TRBV7-9 with TRBJ2-7; the match to TRBD1 covers 10 bases. Trimming at V came to 1 base and at J to 4 bases, leaving 13 bases not matched to a gene. The germline V gene has CDR1 SEHNR and CDR2 FQNEAQ (reference sequence). CDR3 length equals 18 residues. Here the CDR3 reads CASSLGRWGTGETYEQYF. The CDR3 nucleotides read TGTGCCAGCAGCTTAGGGCGGTGGGGGACAGGGGAAACGTACGAGCAGTACTTC.